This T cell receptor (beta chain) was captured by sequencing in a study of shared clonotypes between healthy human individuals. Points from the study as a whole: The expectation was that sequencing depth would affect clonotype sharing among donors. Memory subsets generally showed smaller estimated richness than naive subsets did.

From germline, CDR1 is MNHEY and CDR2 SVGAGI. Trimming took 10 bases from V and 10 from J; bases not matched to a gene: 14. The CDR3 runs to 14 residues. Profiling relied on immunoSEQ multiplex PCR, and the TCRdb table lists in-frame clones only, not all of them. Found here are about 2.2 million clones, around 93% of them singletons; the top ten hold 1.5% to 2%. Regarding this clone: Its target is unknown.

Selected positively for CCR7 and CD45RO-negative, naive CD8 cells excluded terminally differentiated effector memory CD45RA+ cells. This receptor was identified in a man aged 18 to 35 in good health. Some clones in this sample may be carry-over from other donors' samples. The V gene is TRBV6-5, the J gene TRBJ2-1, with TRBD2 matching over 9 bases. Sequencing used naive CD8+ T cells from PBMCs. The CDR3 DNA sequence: TGTGCCACCCCAAACCCTGGGACTAGCTGGGAGCAGTTCTTC. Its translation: CATPNPGTSWEQFF.